Listed here are 5 T cell receptor beta chains from one sample, sequenced in a study of human T cells and chemical hapten exposure. Time point here: patch test 1, 2 weeks after DPC sensitization. As for treatment: therapeutic diphenylcyclopropenone sensitization with weekly scalp DPC. TCRdb re-called the RACE reads with MiXCR, one entry per CDR3 protein. The sample contains roughly 360,000 distinct CDR3 sequences, nearly 5% of which appear only once. The sample here was whole blood, taken in connection with sensitization to the hapten diphenylcyclopropenone (DPC). These receptor sequences come from a woman aged 50 to 65 with alopecia areata. Some clones in this sample may be carry-over from other donors' samples.

At least ten counts were recorded for this clonotype. This chain uses TRBV3-1 with TRBJ1-6, with 10 nucleotides matching TRBD1. CDR1 and CDR2 from the germline V gene are LGHDT and YNNKEL (reference sequence). The J segment lost 10 bases and the V segment lost 8 bases, leaving 11 bases of the junction unmatched. The CDR3 covers 15 residues. This chain's CDR3 is CASRGAGTGASPLHF. The DNA of the CDR3 is TGTGCCAGCCGTGGAGCGGGGACAGGGGCCTCACCCCTCCACTTT.

V gene TRBV13 combines with J gene TRBJ1-6; D perhaps matches TRBD1 (6 bases). Germline assignment: CDR1 PRHDT and CDR2 FYEKMQ (reference sequence). Trimming stripped 6 bases from V and 0 bases from J, with 9 bases between. The CDR3 sequence is 15 residues long. The CDR3 protein is CASRGGGSYNSPLHF. CDR3 nucleotide sequence: TGTGCCAGCAGAGGGGGGGGCTCCTATAATTCACCCCTCCACTTT.

The J gene is TRBJ1-1, the V gene TRBV15; D call uncertain. The CDR3 is made up of 15 amino acids. V lost 0 bases and J 0 bases, leaving 8 bases between the germline ends. Germline values: CDR1 LNHNV, CDR2 YYDKDF (reference sequence). CDR3 sequence (DNA): TGTGCCACCAGCAGAGATCCCACTTTGAACACTGAAGCTTTCTTT. It codes for CATSRDPTLNTEAFF. The variable domain in full, completed from reference TRBV15 and TRBJ1-1, reads DAMVIQNPRYQVTQFGKPVTLSCSQTLNHNVMYWYQQKSSQAPKLLFHYYDKDFNNEADTPDNFQSRRPNTSFCFLDIRSPGLGDTAMYLCATSRDPTLNTEAFFGQGTRLTVV.

This clonotype was seen at least ten times. In DNA, the CDR3 is TGTGCCAGCAGCGTAGTGACAGGCCCTGCCTCTGGGGCCAACGTCCTGACTTTC. It is translated as CASSVVTGPASGANVLTF. This chain links TRBV9 with TRBJ2-6; a weak D match, TRBD1 (6 bases). V was shortened by 0 bases and J by 0 bases, with 13 bases between the two germline ends. The CDR3 loop spans 18 amino acids. Germline lookup yields CDR1 SGDLS and CDR2 YYNGEE.

This clonotype showed up just once. A much larger clone differs by one base, so this may be a read error. The chain has TRBV7-9 and TRBJ2-3, with D perhaps TRBD1 or TRBD2 (6 bases each). Germline V gene sequence: CDR1 SEHNR, CDR2 FQNEAQ (reference sequence). Trimming removed 1 base from V and 7 bases from J, with 12 bases in between. The CDR3 has 14 residues. The CDR3 here is CASSLEGGAHTQYF. The CDR3 nucleotides are TGTGCCAGCAGCTTAGAGGGGGGCGCACATACGCAGTATTTT.